The clone carrying this T cell receptor beta chain has only one observation. What it recognizes is unknown. With 60 Vbeta and 13 Jbeta primers, the PCR was carried out. Profiled with immunoSEQ multiplex PCR; TCRdb holds only in-frame clones, not every one. Seen here are around 150,000 clones, around 69% observed once, and the top ten hold over 1.1%. Trimming took off 3 bases at V and 0 bases at J, with 9 bases between the two ends. The CDR3 contains 16 residues. The V gene's germline CDR1 is MGHRA and CDR2 YSYEKL. This entry is derived from a study of cytomegalovirus exposure and HLA in healthy donors. Study background: Genetic ancestry analysis placed about 80% of the roughly 400 donors that were genotyped in the Caucasian-associated cluster. Study findings and constraints: It was reportedly the case that the classifier diagnosed cytomegalovirus status with high specificity and sensitivity. Presence/absence analyses supposed approximately even sequencing depth among donors.

These donors, healthy bone marrow donors, were studied. This TCR was sampled from a man in his sixties in good health and CMV-seronegative. The sequencing sample was made of PBMCs. The chain uses TRBV4-1 and TRBJ2-6; D is unclear. The CDR3 reads CASSHIQSSGANVLTF. CDR3 coding DNA: TGCGCCAGCAGCCATATACAGAGCTCTGGGGCCAACGTCCTGACTTTC.